The T cell receptor (beta chain) described here comes from a study of blood T cell repertoires in COVID-19. Study-level background: The samples span acute and convalescent COVID-19 from the United States, Italy and Spain. Sample material is recorded as cDNA or gDNA derived from T cells, B-cell-depleted T cells, or PBMCs.

The table came from immunoSEQ multiplex PCR; TCRdb's copy has only in-frame clones and leaves some out. The data show approximately 94,000 clones, around 88% seen once. Germline V gene data show CDR1 as SGHRS and CDR2 as YFSETQ. Trimming pared 0 bases from V and 3 bases from J, leaving 10 bases between. This CDR3 comprises 14 residues. The sequence derives from a human donor in a cohort sampled during active COVID-19. Specimen: peripheral blood. The chain joins TRBV5-1 to TRBJ2-7; maybe TRBD1 (5 bases). The CDR3 sequence: CASSLAQGSYEQYF. The CDR3 nucleotides are TGCGCCAGCAGCTTGGCCCAGGGTAGCTACGAGCAGTACTTC.